This T cell receptor beta chain was identified during a study of T cells in Graves' hyperthyroidism and ophthalmopathy. Study-level results: Blood also showed most of the thyroid clonotypes that were expanded above 0.001. Using 13 V-J features, a model discriminated ophthalmopathy from stable hyperthyroidism.

Between the trimmed V and J ends, which lost 2 bases and 5 bases, there was a span of 12 bases. Germline CDR1 is SGHTA and CDR2 is FQGNSA. The CDR3 covers 14 residues. Diagnosis rested on symptoms, serum thyroxine and TRAb, thyroid ultrasound, and orbital computed tomography. Comments on this clonotype: Its antigen is not known.

RNA transcripts gave rise to amplified TCR beta CDR3 regions. First-round RT-PCR with HTBI primers amplified the TCR CDR3 region. A single record per CDR3 protein comes from TCRdb applying MiXCR to the multiplex PCR reads. The sample lists about 570,000 distinct CDR3 sequences; just over 45% were seen once. The gene calls are TRBV7-2 and TRBJ2-5; D is ambiguous. The sequence was collected from an adult woman with Graves' disease, either hyperthyroidism or ophthalmopathy (not recorded which). Sequencing input: peripheral blood or thyroid tissue (not recorded which). This CDR3 reads CASSLPDPPETQYF. The CDR3 DNA sequence: TGTGCCAGCAGCTTACCTGACCCGCCGGAGACCCAGTACTTC.